A selection of T cell receptor beta chains follows, all from one sample in a study of response to subunit inactivated influenza vaccine. Each CDR3 protein is one row after TCRdb ran MiXCR on the RT-PCR reads. The profile shows roughly 290,000 distinct CDR3 sequences, 21% of them singletons. The sequencing here drew on PBMCs from blood, taken less than 22 months after vaccination. Source of these receptors: a man aged 50 to 69 who received an inactivated influenza vaccine. Each CDR3 is given with its conserved first and last residue. The order of the fields is CDR3 protein, CDR3 DNA, D gene, V gene, clone size, J gene. A D gene is named only where the DNA matches it firmly. Size tells how often a clone was seen (once, few, many) or the class of an expanded clone, and some rows leave it out.

CDR3: CASSPPERGTDTQYF
DNA: TGTGCCAGCTCACCACCGGAAAGGGGCACAGATACGCAGTATTTT
D: NA
V: TRBV18
size: few
J: TRBJ2-3

CDR3: CASSHGTSTNEKLFF
DNA: TGCGCCAGCAGCCATGGGACCTCAACTAATGAAAAACTGTTTTTT
D: NA
V: TRBV5-1
size: NA
J: TRBJ1-4

CDR3: CASSYSSGGYTF
DNA: TGTGCCAGCAGTTATAGTTCCGGAGGCTACACCTTC
D: NA
V: TRBV12-3/TRBV12-4
size: few
J: TRBJ1-2

CDR3: CSARQGPGANVLTF
DNA: TGCAGTGCTCGACAGGGGCCTGGGGCCAACGTCCTGACTTTC
D: TRBD1
V: TRBV20-1
size: few
J: TRBJ2-6

CDR3: CSAKTPTGRGTDTQYF
DNA: TGCAGTGCTAAGACCCCGACGGGGCGGGGAACAGATACGCAGTATTTT
D: NA
V: TRBV20-1
size: few
J: TRBJ2-3

CDR3: CASSLPPGTGTYEQYF
DNA: TGTGCCAGCAGCTTACCTCCCGGGACAGGCACCTACGAGCAGTACTTC
D: TRBD1
V: TRBV11-1
size: few
J: TRBJ2-7

CDR3: CASSLTRAPNEKLFF
DNA: TGTGCCAGCAGTTTAACCCGGGCTCCTAATGAAAAACTGTTTTTT
D: NA
V: TRBV27
size: NA
J: TRBJ1-4

CDR3: CASSPPGGRANTGELFF
DNA: TGTGCCAGCAGTCCTCCCGGGGGCAGGGCGAACACCGGGGAGCTGTTTTTT
D: NA
V: TRBV12-3/TRBV12-4
size: NA
J: TRBJ2-2

CDR3: CASSWGYGYTF
DNA: TGTGCCAGCAGTTGGGGTTATGGCTACACCTTC
D: NA
V: TRBV28
size: many
J: TRBJ1-2

CDR3: CSADPTAFSYEQYF
DNA: TGCAGTGCAGACCCGACAGCTTTTTCCTACGAGCAGTACTTC
D: NA
V: TRBV20-1
size: NA
J: TRBJ2-7

CDR3: CASSPRQQNYGYTF
DNA: TGTGCCAGCTCACCTCGACAACAGAACTATGGCTACACCTTC
D: NA
V: TRBV18
size: many
J: TRBJ1-2

CDR3: CSARRGREKLFF
DNA: TGCAGTGCACGCCGCGGTCGGGAAAAACTGTTTTTT
D: NA
V: TRBV20-1
size: few
J: TRBJ1-4

CDR3: CASAGTSIRRYDEQFF
DNA: TGTGCCAGCGCCGGGACTAGCATTCGGCGATACGATGAGCAGTTCTTC
D: TRBD2
V: TRBV19
size: NA
J: TRBJ2-1

CDR3: CASSQVRKTETQYF
DNA: TGCGCCAGCAGCCAAGTTAGGAAAACAGAGACCCAGTACTTC
D: NA
V: TRBV4-1
size: few
J: TRBJ2-5

CDR3: CATTGDRAGETQYF
DNA: TGTGCCACCACGGGGGATAGGGCTGGAGAGACCCAGTACTTC
D: NA
V: TRBV5-4
size: many
J: TRBJ2-5

CDR3: CASSKGINYGYTF
DNA: TGTGCCAGCAGCAAAGGGATTAACTATGGCTACACCTTC
D: NA
V: TRBV7-9
size: NA
J: TRBJ1-2

CDR3: CALDDRINEKLFF
DNA: TGTGCCTTGGACGACAGAATTAATGAAAAACTGTTTTTT
D: NA
V: TRBV30
size: NA
J: TRBJ1-4

CDR3: CASSSRVVGELFF
DNA: TGTGCCAGCAGCTCCAGGGTGGTCGGGGAGCTGTTTTTT
D: NA
V: TRBV13
size: few
J: TRBJ2-2

CDR3: CASSPPMGEAFF
DNA: TGTGCCAGCTCACCACCGATGGGGGAAGCTTTCTTT
D: NA
V: TRBV18
size: few
J: TRBJ1-1

CDR3: CASRDQGMTNEKLFF
DNA: TGTGCCAGCAGAGATCAGGGAATGACTAATGAAAAACTGTTTTTT
D: NA
V: TRBV25-1
size: few
J: TRBJ1-4

CDR3: CASRTGTGNGYTF
DNA: TGTGCCAGCAGGACCGGGACAGGGAATGGCTACACCTTC
D: TRBD1
V: TRBV7-9
size: NA
J: TRBJ1-2

CDR3: CASSPGTAGYGYTF
DNA: TGCGCCAGCAGCCCCGGGACAGCCGGCTATGGCTACACCTTC
D: TRBD1
V: TRBV5-1
size: NA
J: TRBJ1-2

CDR3: CASTPDAKTNYGYTF
DNA: TGTGCCAGCACCCCCGACGCCAAGACTAACTATGGCTACACCTTC
D: NA
V: TRBV4-2
size: many
J: TRBJ1-2

CDR3: CASSLIGGEGSYNSALHF
DNA: TGCGCCAGCAGCTTGATCGGGGGAGAGGGCTCCTATAATTCAGCCCTCCACTTT
D: NA
V: TRBV5-1
size: NA
J: TRBJ1-6

CDR3: CASSPTGGQPQHF
DNA: TGTGCCAGCAGCCCCACGGGGGGGCAGCCCCAGCATTTT
D: NA
V: TRBV12-3/TRBV12-4
size: many
J: TRBJ1-5

CDR3: CASSLVTTGYYEQYF
DNA: TGTGCCAGCAGCTTAGTCACCACAGGGTATTACGAGCAGTACTTC
D: NA
V: TRBV11-2
size: NA
J: TRBJ2-7

CDR3: CSAGGVRDYGYTF
DNA: TGCAGCGCCGGCGGGGTGCGGGACTATGGCTACACCTTC
D: NA
V: TRBV29-1
size: NA
J: TRBJ1-2

CDR3: CASSPLQGWNTEAFF
DNA: TGTGCCAGCAGCCCTCTACAGGGGTGGAACACTGAAGCTTTCTTT
D: TRBD1
V: TRBV3-1
size: NA
J: TRBJ1-1